This T cell receptor (beta chain) is drawn from a study of identical twins. Study results and limitations: Partial confounding of zero-insertion analyses by invariant MAIT and iNKT cells was possible.

cDNA carried unique molecular identifiers, and a universal primer site was added by template switching. TCRdb passed the 5' RACE reads through MiXCR, listing each CDR3 protein once. The table records 1.5 million to 2 million distinct CDR3 sequences, under 35% of them present only once. Deletions cut 5 bases from V and 6 bases from J, with 15 bases between. CDR3 length equals 14 residues. Germline-derived CDR1 and CDR2 are SGHAT and FQNNGV. Notes on this clonotype: Its antigen is currently unknown.

The chain recombines TRBV11-2 with TRBJ2-3; possibly TRBD2 for D (6 bases). This TCR was sampled from a newborn girl in good health. Material: cord blood. CDR3 loop: CASSGAGPRDTQYF. DNA of the CDR3: TGTGCCAGCAGCGGCGCGGGACCGCGTGATACGCAGTATTTT. The full variable domain, in which reference TRBV11-2 and TRBJ2-3 provide the parts outside the CDR3, is EAGVAQSPRYKIIEKRQSVAFWCNPISGHATLYWYQQILGQGPKLLIQFQNNGVVDDSQLPKDRFSAERLKGVDSTLKIQPAKLEDSAVYLCASSGAGPRDTQYFGPGTRLTVL.